The 8 T cell receptor beta chains given below trace back to one sample, sequenced in a study of blood T cell repertoires in COVID-19. Assay: immunoSEQ multiplex PCR; the TCRdb copy retains only in-frame clones and omits some. This table holds about 200,000 clones, 85% to 90% found once. Sequencing was performed on peripheral blood. These receptors came from a man between 50 and 59 years old with acute or convalescent COVID-19.

The V and J genes are TRBV18 and TRBJ1-2; no clear D gene. Germline-derived CDR1 and CDR2 are KGHSH and LQKENI. V dropped 0 bases and J dropped 4 bases, with 15 bases sitting between them. The CDR3 spans 16 residues. CDR3 DNA: TGTGCCAGCTCACCACCTTACGGTGGAGGGCTCTATGGCTACACCTTC. Its translation is CASSPPYGGGLYGYTF. Looking up the rest from reference TRBV18 and TRBJ1-2 gives the full variable domain: NAGVMQNPRHLVRRRGQEARLRCSPMKGHSHVYWYRQLPEEGLKFMVYLQKENIIDESGMPKERFSAEFPKEGPSILRIQQVVRGDSAAYFCASSPPYGGGLYGYTFGSGTRLTVV.

The chain employs TRBV27 and TRBJ2-7, with TRBD1 matching 9 bases. In germline, CDR1 is MNHEY, CDR2 SMNVEV (reference sequence). After removal of 6 bases from V and 0 bases from J, the junction contained 6 bases not matched to a gene. This CDR3 region has 15 residues. The CDR3 loop reads CASSRTQGASYEQYF. In DNA form, the CDR3 reads TGTGCCAGCAGCCGGACACAGGGGGCCTCCTACGAGCAGTACTTC.

The chain links TRBV11-2 to TRBJ1-2; D not resolved. The CDR3 runs to 14 residues. Germline V lookup: CDR1 SGHAT, CDR2 FQNNGV. The V and J ends lost 0 bases and 0 bases respectively, with 5 bases between them. The CDR3 DNA is TGTGCCAGCAGCTTAGACCTATCTAACTATGGCTACACCTTC. It encodes CASSLDLSNYGYTF.

The chain combines TRBV6-1 with TRBJ1-5; weak D call: TRBD1 (5 bases). Germline V gene sequence: CDR1 MNHNS, CDR2 SASEGT. V lost 1 base and J 6 bases, leaving 13 bases between the germline ends. The CDR3 runs to 15 residues. The CDR3 sequence is CASSEVGGVGQPQHF. Here the CDR3 DNA reads TGTGCCAGCAGTGAAGTTGGAGGGGTAGGTCAGCCCCAGCATTTT.

This chain joins TRBV6-1 and TRBJ2-7, with TRBD2 matching 7 bases. Trimming took 2 bases from V and 1 from J; bases not matched to a gene: 2. The V gene's germline CDR1 is MNHNS and CDR2 SASEGT. The CDR3 extends over 14 amino acids. Written as DNA, the CDR3 is TGTGCCAGCAGTGAATCGGGGGGATCCTACGAGCAGTACTTC. It is translated as CASSESGGSYEQYF.

There are a few counts of this clone. One end of the junction fails to match germline, which may point to a read error. This chain joins TRBV6-1 and TRBJ1-5; the match to TRBD1 covers 7 bases. In germline, CDR1 is MNHNS, CDR2 SASEGT. The CDR3 is made up of 15 amino acids. As DNA, the CDR3 is TGTGCCAGCAGCGAAGCAGGGGGTACGAATCAGCCCCAGCATTTT. Amino acid sequence: CASSEAGGTNQPQHF.

CDR3 in DNA: TGTGCCAGCAGCTTGGGGGACAGAACTGAAGCTTTCTTT. Encoded protein: CASSLGDRTEAFF. The rearrangement links TRBV7-6 to TRBJ1-1; TRBD1 matches at 7 bases. The CDR3 runs to 13 residues. CDR1 is SGHVS and CDR2 is FNYEAQ in the germline V gene. J lost 5 bases, V lost 3 bases, and 3 bases had no gene match. The full variable domain, in which reference TRBV7-6 and TRBJ1-1 provide the parts outside the CDR3, is GAGVSQSPRYKVTKRGQDVALRCDPISGHVSLYWYRQALGQGPEFLTYFNYEAQQDKSGLPNDRFSAERPEGSISTLTIQRTEQRDSAMYRCASSLGDRTEAFFGQGTRLTVV.

This CDR3 is CASSGQGYEQFF. CDR3 DNA sequence: TGTGCCAGCAGCGGACAGGGGTATGAGCAGTTCTTC. The chain employs TRBV2 and TRBJ2-1, with TRBD1 identical over 9 bases. Trimming took 6 bases from V and 8 from J; bases not matched to a gene: 2. This CDR3 has 12 amino acids. CDR1 is SNHLY, CDR2 FYNNEI, per germline.